The 25 T cell receptor beta chains below come from one sample, sequenced in a study of early T cells in non-severe SARS-CoV-2 infection (dated by TCRdb to about 2021). Library preparation used 5' RACE. Sequencing relied on a NextSeq 500. Clones were called with MiXCR by TCRdb after fastp trimmed the public reads at Q25, and only in-frame beta chains were retained. CDR3 protein sequences are deduplicated, and each keeps its most common genes and DNA. The sample table holds 63,000 or so distinct CDR3 sequences, of which 9.5% to 12% were seen once. Jointly, the top ten make up 5% to 7% of the sample. The sample was whole blood, taken at baseline. Receptors were obtained from an adult who was a healthcare worker with PCR-confirmed SARS-CoV-2 infection or an uninfected control (not recorded which).

This clonotype turned up a few times. V gene TRBV29-1 combines with J gene TRBJ2-5, with D possibly matching TRBD1 (6 bases). V gave up 2 bases and J gave up 2 bases, with 15 bases separating them. Per germline, CDR1 SQVTM and CDR2 ANQGSEA. The length of the CDR3 is 15 residues. This chain's CDR3 is CSVESPTGVQETQYF. CDR3 nucleotides: TGCAGCGTTGAATCCCCGACAGGAGTACAAGAGACCCAGTACTTC.

The rearrangement uses TRBV12-3 or TRBV12-4 and TRBJ2-7, with D tentatively TRBD2 (6 bases). V was clipped by 4 bases and J by 2 bases, with 15 bases between them. CDR3 length: 15 amino acids. The CDR3 region is CASSSLRGRTYEQYF. CDR3 nucleotides: TGTGCCAGCAGTTCCCTGCGGGGCAGGACCTACGAGCAGTACTTC.

The J gene is TRBJ2-1, the V gene TRBV10-3; 9 bases are a match to TRBD2. The CDR3 is made up of 15 amino acids. Unmatched junction bases numbered 9, after V lost 4 bases and J lost 8 bases. Germline CDR1 is ENHRY and CDR2 is SYGVKD. The CDR3 DNA reads TGTGCCATCAGTGGAACTAGCGGGCCTACCCATGAGCAGTTCTTC. This codes for CAISGTSGPTHEQFF.

This clonotype occurred a few times. The chain recombines TRBV6-5 with TRBJ1-1; 7 bases align to TRBD1. The CDR3 has 14 residues. Germline V gene sequence: CDR1 MNHEY, CDR2 SVGAGI. After removal of 5 bases from V and 4 bases from J, the junction contained 7 bases not matched to a gene. The CDR3: CASSRQGFSTEAFF. The CDR3 DNA is TGTGCCAGCAGTCGACAGGGTTTCAGCACTGAAGCTTTCTTT.

V gene TRBV5-7 combines with J gene TRBJ1-5; D uncertain. TRBV5-7 is an ORF; its function is uncertain. With 0 bases removed from V and 6 bases from J, the gap between germline ends came to 13 bases. The CDR3 length is 15 residues. The CDR3 loop reads CASSLATRRIQPQHF. The CDR3 nucleotides read TGTGCCAGCAGCTTGGCTACGAGAAGGATTCAGCCCCAGCATTTT.

Many counts were recorded for this clonotype. The V call is TRBV2, the J call TRBJ2-3, with TRBD2 matching over 7 bases. Germline CDR1 is SNHLY and CDR2 is FYNNEI. CDR3 length: 15 amino acids. V gave up 7 bases and J gave up 2 bases; unmatched junction bases: 9. The CDR3: CASMSAAGVTDTQYF. The CDR3 DNA reads as TGTGCCAGCATGTCGGCGGCGGGGGTCACAGATACGCAGTATTTT.

This clonotype came up a few times. The rearrangement uses TRBV20-1 and TRBJ2-1; D is unclear. Trimming removed 1 base from V and 7 bases from J, with 8 bases in between. CDR1 DFQATT and CDR2 SNEGSKA come from the germline V gene (reference sequence). The CDR3 spans 12 residues. CDR3 sequence (DNA): TGCAGTGCTAGAGGGTTAGTGAATGAGCAGTTCTTC. Its translation is CSARGLVNEQFF.

The chain joins TRBV9 to TRBJ2-1; 8 bases agree with TRBD2. The CDR3 runs 16 residues. J was trimmed by 0 bases and V by 4 bases; bases with no gene match: 6. Per germline, CDR1 SGDLS and CDR2 YYNGEE. The DNA for the CDR3 is TGTGCCAGCAGCCCGGGGGGGAGCTTCTCCTACAATGAGCAGTTCTTC. Amino acids: CASSPGGSFSYNEQFF.

In this sample, this clonotype turned up a few times. The V call is TRBV14, the J call TRBJ2-7, with 12 bases aligning to TRBD2. V lost 2 bases, J lost 1 base, and 6 bases stayed unmatched. Looked up from germline, CDR1 is SGHDN and CDR2 is FVKESK. The CDR3 contains 17 residues. The CDR3 region has the DNA TGTGCCAGCAGCCAATATGCTGGACTAGCGGGGTCCTACGAGCAGTACTTC. This gives the protein CASSQYAGLAGSYEQYF.

CDR3 region: CASSVAAGSSTDTQYF. In DNA, the CDR3 is TGTGCCAGCAGCGTAGCGGCAGGGTCTAGCACAGATACGCAGTATTTT. The genes are TRBV9 and TRBJ2-3, with D possibly being TRBD1 (5 bases). Per the germline V gene, CDR1 is SGDLS and CDR2 is YYNGEE. Trimming shortened V by 0 bases and J by 0 bases, and 11 bases separated the two germline ends. The CDR3 runs to 16 residues. Using reference TRBV9 and TRBJ2-3 for the parts outside the CDR3, the full variable domain is DSGVTQTPKHLITATGQRVTLRCSPRSGDLSVYWYQQSLDQGLQFLIQYYNGEERAKGNILERFSAQQFPDLHSELNLSSLELGDSALYFCASSVAAGSSTDTQYFGPGTRLTVL.

This clonotype occurred a few times. V and J are TRBV28 and TRBJ2-3; 8 bases match TRBD2. The ends lost 2 bases at V and 4 bases at J; junction bases unmatched: 8. CDR1 MDHEN and CDR2 SYDVKM come from the germline V gene. This CDR3 comprises 16 residues. CDR3 coding DNA: TGTGCCAGCAGTTTACGTCGCGGGGGGAGGTCAGATACGCAGTATTTT. Protein product: CASSLRRGGRSDTQYF.

This chain links TRBV2 with TRBJ2-7, with 11 bases aligning to TRBD2. The germline V gene encodes CDR1 SNHLY and CDR2 FYNNEI. V shed 3 bases, J shed 5 bases, and the junction held 18 bases outside the gene matches. There are 19 residues in the CDR3. In DNA form, the CDR3 reads TGTGCCAGCAGTGAGTTTCTAGCGGGAGGTCAATCTAGCGGGGACGAGCAGTACTTC. This translates into CASSEFLAGGQSSGDEQYF.

This clonotype was recorded many times. The chain recombines TRBV20-1 with TRBJ1-4; D remains unclear. V lost 1 base, J lost 4 bases, and 13 bases lay in between. The CDR3 sequence is 15 residues long. Germline V CDR1 and CDR2: DFQATT, SNEGSKA (reference sequence). The CDR3 region has the DNA TGCAGTGCTAGAGGGAAGAGGGTGAATAATGAAAAACTGTTTTTT. As protein: CSARGKRVNNEKLFF.

This clonotype was detected many times. V gene TRBV6-5 combines with J gene TRBJ2-2; possible D gene TRBD2, 6 bases. Germline V gene sequence: CDR1 MNHEY, CDR2 SVGAGI. Trimming took off 4 bases at V and 3 bases at J, with 12 bases between the two ends. The CDR3 totals 15 residues. The chain's CDR3 is CASSWGVRDTGELFF. The CDR3 DNA reads as TGTGCCAGCAGTTGGGGGGTGCGTGACACCGGGGAGCTGTTTTTT.

This rearrangement joins TRBV6-1 to TRBJ1-1, with a weak D call TRBD1 (6 bases). V lost 5 bases, J lost 5 bases, and 18 bases lay in between. This CDR3 spans 15 amino acids. Germline CDR1 reads MNHNS; CDR2 reads SASEGT. The CDR3 protein is CASSRLLKQGTEAFF. The CDR3 nucleotides read TGTGCCAGCAGTCGTCTCTTGAAGCAGGGGACTGAAGCTTTCTTT.

This clonotype was seen a handful of times. V gene TRBV6-6 combines with J gene TRBJ2-2, with D perhaps given as TRBD1 or TRBD2 (6 bases each). Germline CDR1 is MNHNY and CDR2 is SVGAGI (reference sequence). The CDR3 length is 13 residues. The V gene lost 7 bases and the J gene lost 6 bases, with 12 bases spanning the gap. The CDR3 sequence is CASKRRGSGELFF. The CDR3 DNA sequence: TGTGCCAGCAAACGGAGGGGGTCCGGGGAGCTGTTTTTT.

This clonotype showed up just a few times. V and J are TRBV20-1 and TRBJ2-1; 7 bases fit TRBD1. The V and J ends lost 8 bases and 0 bases, in that order; junction bases with no gene match: 7. This CDR3 has 14 amino acids. The germline V gene has CDR1 DFQATT and CDR2 SNEGSKA (reference sequence). In nucleotides, the CDR3 is TGCAGTACCCCGGGACAGAGCTCCTACAATGAGCAGTTCTTC. It codes for CSTPGQSSYNEQFF.

This clonotype has a count of ten or more. The chain uses TRBV2 and TRBJ1-2, with no clear D. The germline CDR1 and CDR2 sequences are SNHLY and FYNNEI. V shed 1 base and J shed 4 bases, with 4 bases lying between them. This CDR3 region has 12 residues. CDR3 sequence reads: CASSEGRYGYTF. CDR3 DNA sequence: TGTGCCAGCAGTGAAGGCCGCTATGGCTACACCTTC.

This clonotype has a handful of counts. The V gene is TRBV7-8, the J gene TRBJ2-1, with D tentatively TRBD1 (5 bases). Germline CDR1 reads SGHVS; CDR2 reads FQNEAQ. This CDR3 has 16 amino acids. Trimming left V 4 bases short and J 1 base short, with 14 bases between. The CDR3 DNA follows: TGTGCCAGCAGCTCTCAGGGCCTTATATCCTACAATGAGCAGTTCTTC. Amino acids: CASSSQGLISYNEQFF.

The chain joins TRBV18 to TRBJ1-5; D remains unclear. Germline V gene data show CDR1 as KGHSH and CDR2 as LQKENI. The V gene lost 2 bases and the J gene lost 6 bases, with 17 bases spanning the gap. CDR3 length: 16 amino acids. The CDR3 protein is CASSPLPPIPGQPQHF. DNA for the CDR3: TGTGCCAGCTCACCATTACCTCCCATTCCTGGTCAGCCCCAGCATTTT.

This clonotype has ten or more counts. The gene calls are TRBV7-9 and TRBJ1-6; 9 bases fit TRBD1. The CDR3 is made up of 16 amino acids. Per the germline V gene, CDR1 is SEHNR and CDR2 is FQNEAQ (reference sequence). V gave up 4 bases and J gave up 9 bases; unmatched junction bases: 10. The CDR3 reads CASSSGIQGAFSPLHF. CDR3 DNA sequence: TGTGCCAGCAGCTCAGGCATACAGGGGGCGTTTTCACCCCTCCACTTT.

The J gene is TRBJ2-3, the V gene TRBV3-1; 10 bases line up with TRBD2. The germline CDR1 and CDR2 sequences are LGHDT and YNNKEL (reference sequence). The V gene end was trimmed by 4 bases and the J gene end by 2 bases; junction bases not matched to a gene: 9. The CDR3 covers 17 residues. As DNA, the CDR3 is TGTGCCAGCAGCCCCCTTCCCCTAGCGGGGGTCACAGATACGCAGTATTTT. Encoded protein: CASSPLPLAGVTDTQYF.

This clonotype has at least ten counts. The CDR3 region has the DNA TGCGCCAGCAGCAAAGTTATCGACAGGTCTGGGATTGAGCAGTTCTTC. This codes for CASSKVIDRSGIEQFF. This sequence joins TRBV4-3 and TRBJ2-1, with D perhaps matching TRBD1 (6 bases). The CDR3 length is 16 residues. Germline CDR1 LGHNA, CDR2 YSLEER. Between the trimmed V and J ends, which lost 5 bases and 9 bases, there was a span of 23 bases.

There are a few counts of this clonotype. The chain has TRBV2 and TRBJ2-2; unclear D gene. Trimming cost V 1 base and J 3 bases, with 3 bases left between them. The germline V gene encodes CDR1 SNHLY and CDR2 FYNNEI. The CDR3 contains 13 residues. CDR3 DNA sequence: TGTGCCAGCAGTGAAGAGTACACCGGGGAGCTGTTTTTT. The encoded protein is CASSEEYTGELFF.

The CDR3 DNA follows: TGTGCCAGCAGCCCTTTCACCCGCTCGGAGATTAATGAAAAACTGTTTTTT. It specifies CASSPFTRSEINEKLFF. V and J are TRBV21-1 and TRBJ1-4. TRBV21-1 is recorded as a pseudogene. CDR3 size: 17 residues.